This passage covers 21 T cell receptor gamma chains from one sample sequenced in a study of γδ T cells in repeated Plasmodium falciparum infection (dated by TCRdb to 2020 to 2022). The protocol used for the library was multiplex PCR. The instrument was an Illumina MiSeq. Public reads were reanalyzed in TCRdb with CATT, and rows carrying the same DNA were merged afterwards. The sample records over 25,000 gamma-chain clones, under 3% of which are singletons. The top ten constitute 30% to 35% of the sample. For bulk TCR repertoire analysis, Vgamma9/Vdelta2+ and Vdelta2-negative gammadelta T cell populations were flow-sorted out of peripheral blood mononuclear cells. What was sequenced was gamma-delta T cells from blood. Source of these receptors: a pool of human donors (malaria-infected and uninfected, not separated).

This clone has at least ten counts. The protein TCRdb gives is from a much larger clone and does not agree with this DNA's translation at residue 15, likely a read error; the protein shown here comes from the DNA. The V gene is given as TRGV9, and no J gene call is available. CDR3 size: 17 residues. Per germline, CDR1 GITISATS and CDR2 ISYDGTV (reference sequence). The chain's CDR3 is CALWDHDQELGKKIRVF. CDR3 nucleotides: TGTGCCTTGTGGGACCATGATCAAGAGTTGGGCAAAAAAATCAGGGTATTT.

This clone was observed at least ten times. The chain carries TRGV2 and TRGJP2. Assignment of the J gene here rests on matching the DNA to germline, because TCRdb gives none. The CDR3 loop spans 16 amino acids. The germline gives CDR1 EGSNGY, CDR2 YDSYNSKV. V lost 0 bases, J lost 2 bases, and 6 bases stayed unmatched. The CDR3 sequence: CATWDGLESSDWIKTF. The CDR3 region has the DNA TGTGCCACCTGGGACGGGCTCGAGAGTAGTGATTGGATCAAGACGTTT.

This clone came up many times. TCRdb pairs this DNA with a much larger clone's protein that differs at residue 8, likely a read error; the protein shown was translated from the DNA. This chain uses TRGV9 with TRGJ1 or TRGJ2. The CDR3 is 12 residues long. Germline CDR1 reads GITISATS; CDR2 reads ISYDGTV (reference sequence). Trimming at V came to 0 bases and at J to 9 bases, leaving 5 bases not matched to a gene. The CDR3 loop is CALWEVHCKKLF. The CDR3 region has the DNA TGTGCCTTGTGGGAGGTGCATTGTAAGAAACTCTTT.

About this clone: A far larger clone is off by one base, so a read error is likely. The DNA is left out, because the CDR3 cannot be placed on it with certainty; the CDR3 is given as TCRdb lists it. The CDR3 here is CALWEVLLIGIRNSLAVEQHWLSQVSIGRIQHF. The V gene was identified as TRGV9, while no J gene was called. 33 amino acids form the CDR3, both terminal residues included. The germline V gene has CDR1 GITISATS and CDR2 ISYDGTV (reference sequence).

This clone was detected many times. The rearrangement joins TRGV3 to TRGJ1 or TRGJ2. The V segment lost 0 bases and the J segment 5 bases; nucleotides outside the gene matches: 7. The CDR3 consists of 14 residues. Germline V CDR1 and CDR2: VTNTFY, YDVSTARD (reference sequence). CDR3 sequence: CATWDRRQDYKKLF. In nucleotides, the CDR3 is TGTGCCACCTGGGACAGGCGACAAGATTATAAGAAACTCTTT.

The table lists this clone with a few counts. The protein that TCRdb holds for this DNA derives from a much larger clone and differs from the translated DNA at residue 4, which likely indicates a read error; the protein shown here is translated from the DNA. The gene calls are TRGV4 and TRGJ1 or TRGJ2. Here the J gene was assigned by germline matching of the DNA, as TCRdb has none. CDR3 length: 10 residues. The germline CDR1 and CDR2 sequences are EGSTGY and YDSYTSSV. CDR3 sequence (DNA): TGTGCCACCCGGGATTCGCAGAAACTCTTT. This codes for CATRDSQKLF.

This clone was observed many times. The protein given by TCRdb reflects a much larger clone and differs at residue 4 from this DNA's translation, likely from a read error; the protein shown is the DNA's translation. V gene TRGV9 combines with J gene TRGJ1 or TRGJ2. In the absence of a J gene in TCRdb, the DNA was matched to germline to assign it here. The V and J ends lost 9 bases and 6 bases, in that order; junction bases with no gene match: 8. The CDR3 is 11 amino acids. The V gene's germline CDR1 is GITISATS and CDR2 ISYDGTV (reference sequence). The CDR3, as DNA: TGTGCCTTGCGGGGGGTTTATAAGAAACTCTTT. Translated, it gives CALRGVYKKLF.

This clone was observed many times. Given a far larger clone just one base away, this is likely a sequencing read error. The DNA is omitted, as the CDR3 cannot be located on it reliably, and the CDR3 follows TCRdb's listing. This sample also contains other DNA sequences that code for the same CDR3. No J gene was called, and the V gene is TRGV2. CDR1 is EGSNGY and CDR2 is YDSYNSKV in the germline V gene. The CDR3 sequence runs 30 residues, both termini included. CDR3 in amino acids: CATWDGAIRNSLAVEQHLLSQVSIGRIQHF.

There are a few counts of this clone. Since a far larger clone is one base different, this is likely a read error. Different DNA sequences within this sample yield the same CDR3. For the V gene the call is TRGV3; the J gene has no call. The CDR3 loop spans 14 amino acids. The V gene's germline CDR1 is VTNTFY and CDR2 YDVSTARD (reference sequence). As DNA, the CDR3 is TGTGCCACCTGGGACAGGCTAAGCTGGTATAAGAAGCTCTTT. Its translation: CATWDRLSWYKKLF.

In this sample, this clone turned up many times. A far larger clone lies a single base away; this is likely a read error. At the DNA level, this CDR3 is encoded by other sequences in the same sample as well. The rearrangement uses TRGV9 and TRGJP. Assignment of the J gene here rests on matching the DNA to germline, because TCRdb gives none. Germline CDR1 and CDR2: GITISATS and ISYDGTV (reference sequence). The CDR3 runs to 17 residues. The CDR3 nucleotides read TGTGCCTTGTGGGAAGGAAAACAAGAGTTGGGTAAAAAAATCAAGGTATTT. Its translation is CALWEGKQELGKKIKVF.

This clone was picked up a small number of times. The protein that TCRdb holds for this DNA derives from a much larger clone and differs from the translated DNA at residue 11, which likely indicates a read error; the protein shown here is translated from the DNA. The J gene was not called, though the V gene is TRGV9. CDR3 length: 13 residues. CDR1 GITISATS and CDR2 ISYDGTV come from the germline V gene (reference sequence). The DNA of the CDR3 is TGTGCCTTGTGGGAGGCGCCCCTTTATAAGGAACTCTTT. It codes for CALWEAPLYKELF.

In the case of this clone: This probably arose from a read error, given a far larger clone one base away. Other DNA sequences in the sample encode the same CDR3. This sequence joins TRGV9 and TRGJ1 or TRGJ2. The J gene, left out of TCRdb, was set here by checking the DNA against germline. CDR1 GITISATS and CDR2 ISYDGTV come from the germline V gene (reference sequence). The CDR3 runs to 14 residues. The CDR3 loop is CALWEVSNYYKKLF. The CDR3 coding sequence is TGTGCCTTGTGGGAGGTGTCGAATTATTACAAGAAACTCTTT.

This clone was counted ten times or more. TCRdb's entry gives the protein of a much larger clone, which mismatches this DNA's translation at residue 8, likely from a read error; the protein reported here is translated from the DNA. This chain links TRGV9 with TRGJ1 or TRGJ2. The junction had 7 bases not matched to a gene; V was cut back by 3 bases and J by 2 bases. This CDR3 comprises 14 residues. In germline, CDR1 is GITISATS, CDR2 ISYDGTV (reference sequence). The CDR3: CALWEPRDYYKKLF. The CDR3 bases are TGTGCCTTGTGGGAGCCGCGAGATTATTATAAGAAACTCTTT.

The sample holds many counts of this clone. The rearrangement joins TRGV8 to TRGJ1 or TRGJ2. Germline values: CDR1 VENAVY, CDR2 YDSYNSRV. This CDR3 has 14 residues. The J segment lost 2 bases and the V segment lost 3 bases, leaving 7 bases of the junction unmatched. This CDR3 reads CATWDPRHYYKKLF. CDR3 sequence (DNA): TGTGCCACCTGGGATCCCCGGCATTATTATAAGAAACTCTTT.

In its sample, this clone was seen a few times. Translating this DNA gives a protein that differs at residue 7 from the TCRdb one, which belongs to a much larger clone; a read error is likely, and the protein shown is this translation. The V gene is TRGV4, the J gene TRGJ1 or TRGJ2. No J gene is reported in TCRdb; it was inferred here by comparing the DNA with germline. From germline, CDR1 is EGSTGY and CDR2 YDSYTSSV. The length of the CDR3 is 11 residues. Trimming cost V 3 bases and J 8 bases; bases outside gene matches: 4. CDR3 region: CATWDPDKKLF. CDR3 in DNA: TGTGCCACCTGGGATCCGGATAAGAAACTCTTT.

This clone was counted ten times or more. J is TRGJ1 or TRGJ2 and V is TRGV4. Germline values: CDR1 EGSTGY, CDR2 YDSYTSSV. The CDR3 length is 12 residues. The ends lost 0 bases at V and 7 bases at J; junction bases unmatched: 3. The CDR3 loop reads CATWDGHYKKLF. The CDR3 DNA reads TGTGCCACCTGGGATGGGCACTATAAGAAACTCTTT.

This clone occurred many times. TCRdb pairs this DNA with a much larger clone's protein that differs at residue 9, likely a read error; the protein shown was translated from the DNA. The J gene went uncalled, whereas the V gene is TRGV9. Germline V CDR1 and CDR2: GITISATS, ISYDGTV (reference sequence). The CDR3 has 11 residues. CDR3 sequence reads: CALWDEVKELF. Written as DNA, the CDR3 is TGTGCCTTGTGGGACGAAGTTAAGGAACTCTTT.

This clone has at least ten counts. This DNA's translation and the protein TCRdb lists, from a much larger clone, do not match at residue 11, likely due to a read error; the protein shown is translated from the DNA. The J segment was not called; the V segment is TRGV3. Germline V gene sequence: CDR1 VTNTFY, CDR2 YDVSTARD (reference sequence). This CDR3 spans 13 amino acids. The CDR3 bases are TGTGCCACCTGGGACCTGATTGATTGGATCAGGACGTTT. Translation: CATWDLIDWIRTF.

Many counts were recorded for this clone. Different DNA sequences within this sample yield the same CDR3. The chain's CDR3 is CATWDGPGDWIKTF. The CDR3 region has the DNA TGTGCCACCTGGGATGGGCCAGGCGATTGGATCAAGACGTTT. The chain uses TRGV4 and TRGJP2. The CDR3 is 14 residues long. CDR1 is EGSTGY and CDR2 is YDSYTSSV in the germline V gene. V shed 0 bases and J 8 bases; nucleotides not matched to a gene: 6.

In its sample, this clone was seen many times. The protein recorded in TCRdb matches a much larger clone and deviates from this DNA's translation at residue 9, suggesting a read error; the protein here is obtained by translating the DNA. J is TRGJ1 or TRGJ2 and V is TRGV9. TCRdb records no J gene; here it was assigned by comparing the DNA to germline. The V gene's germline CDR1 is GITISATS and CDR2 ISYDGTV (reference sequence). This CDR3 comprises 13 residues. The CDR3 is CALWETTYDKKLF. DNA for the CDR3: TGTGCCTTGTGGGAGACAACTTATGATAAGAAACTCTTT.

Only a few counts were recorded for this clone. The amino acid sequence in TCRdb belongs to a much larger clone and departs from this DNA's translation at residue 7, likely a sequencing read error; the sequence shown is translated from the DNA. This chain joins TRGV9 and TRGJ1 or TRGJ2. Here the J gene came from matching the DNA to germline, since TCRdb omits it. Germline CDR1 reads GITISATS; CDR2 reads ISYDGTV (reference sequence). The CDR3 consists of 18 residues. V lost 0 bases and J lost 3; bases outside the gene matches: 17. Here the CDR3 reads CALWEVWRTPTTYYKKLF. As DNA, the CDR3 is TGTGCCTTGTGGGAGGTGTGGAGAACTCCGACGACTTATTATAAGAAACTCTTT.